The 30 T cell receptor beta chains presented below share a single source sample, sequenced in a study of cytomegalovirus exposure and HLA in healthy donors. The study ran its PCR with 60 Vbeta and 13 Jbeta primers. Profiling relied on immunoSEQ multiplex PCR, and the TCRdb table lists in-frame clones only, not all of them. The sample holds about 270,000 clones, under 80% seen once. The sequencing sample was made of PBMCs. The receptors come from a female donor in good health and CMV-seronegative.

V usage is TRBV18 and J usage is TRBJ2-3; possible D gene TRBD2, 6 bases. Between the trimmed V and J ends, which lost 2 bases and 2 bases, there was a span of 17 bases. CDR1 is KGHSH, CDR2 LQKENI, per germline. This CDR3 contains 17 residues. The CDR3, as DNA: TGTGCCAGCTCACCAGAACGGGAGAGCATATACACAGATACGCAGTATTTT. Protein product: CASSPERESIYTDTQYF.

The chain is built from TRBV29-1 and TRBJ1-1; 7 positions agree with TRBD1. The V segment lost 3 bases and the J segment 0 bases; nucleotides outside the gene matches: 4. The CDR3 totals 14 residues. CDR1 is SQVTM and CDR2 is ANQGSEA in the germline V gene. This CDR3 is CSVDPTGMNTEAFF. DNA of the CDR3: TGCAGCGTTGATCCGACAGGGATGAACACTGAAGCTTTCTTT.

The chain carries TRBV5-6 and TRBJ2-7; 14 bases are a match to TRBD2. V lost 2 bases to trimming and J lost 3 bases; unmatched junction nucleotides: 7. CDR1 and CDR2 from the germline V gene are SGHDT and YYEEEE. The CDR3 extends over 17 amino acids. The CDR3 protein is CASSLGLAGGSFYEQYF. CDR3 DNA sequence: TGTGCCAGCAGCTTAGGACTAGCGGGAGGTTCATTCTACGAGCAGTACTTC.

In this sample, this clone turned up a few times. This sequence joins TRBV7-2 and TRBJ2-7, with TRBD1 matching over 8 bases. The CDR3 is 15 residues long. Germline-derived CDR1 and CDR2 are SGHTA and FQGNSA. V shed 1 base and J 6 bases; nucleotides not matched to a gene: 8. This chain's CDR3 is CASSLVWGQGAEQYF. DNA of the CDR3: TGTGCCAGCAGCTTAGTCTGGGGGCAGGGGGCCGAGCAGTACTTC.

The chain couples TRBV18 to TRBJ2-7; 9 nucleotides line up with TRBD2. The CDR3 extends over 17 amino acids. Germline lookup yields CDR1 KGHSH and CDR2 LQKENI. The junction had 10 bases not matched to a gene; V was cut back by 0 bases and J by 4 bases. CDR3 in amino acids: CASSPPSSGILFYEQYF. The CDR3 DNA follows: TGTGCCAGCTCACCACCATCTAGCGGGATCCTATTTTACGAGCAGTACTTC.

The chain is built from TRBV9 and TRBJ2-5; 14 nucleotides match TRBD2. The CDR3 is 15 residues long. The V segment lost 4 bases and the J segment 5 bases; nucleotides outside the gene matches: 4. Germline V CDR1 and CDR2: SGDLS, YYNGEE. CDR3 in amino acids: CASSPWTSGRETQYF. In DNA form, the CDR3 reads TGTGCCAGCAGCCCCTGGACTAGCGGGAGGGAGACCCAGTACTTC.

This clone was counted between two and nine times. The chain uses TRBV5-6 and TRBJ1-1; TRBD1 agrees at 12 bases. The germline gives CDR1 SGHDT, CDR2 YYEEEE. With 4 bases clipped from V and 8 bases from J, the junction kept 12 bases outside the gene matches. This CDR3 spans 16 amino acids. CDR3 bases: TGTGCCAGCAGCGTGCGGGACAGGGGGCCTCCGGGGGAAGCTTTCTTT. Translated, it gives CASSVRDRGPPGEAFF.

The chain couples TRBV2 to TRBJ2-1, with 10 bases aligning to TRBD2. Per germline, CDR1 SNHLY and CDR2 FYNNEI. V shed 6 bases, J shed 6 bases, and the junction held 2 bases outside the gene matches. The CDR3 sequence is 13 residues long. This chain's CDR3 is CASRPSGSNEQFF. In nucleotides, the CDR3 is TGTGCCAGCAGGCCTAGCGGGAGCAATGAGCAGTTCTTC.

CDR3 nucleotides: TGTGCCAGCAGCTTCCTAGGCGAAGAGACCCAGTACTTC. Its protein product is CASSFLGEETQYF. V gene TRBV13 combines with J gene TRBJ2-5; the D is unclear. CDR1 PRHDT and CDR2 FYEKMQ come from the germline V gene (reference sequence). The V gene lost 3 bases and the J gene lost 3 bases, with 8 bases spanning the gap. The CDR3 sequence is 13 residues long.

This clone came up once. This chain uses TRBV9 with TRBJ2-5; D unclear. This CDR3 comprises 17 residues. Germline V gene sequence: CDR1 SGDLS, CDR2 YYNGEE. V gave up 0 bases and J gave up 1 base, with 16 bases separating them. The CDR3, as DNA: TGTGCCAGCAGCGTAGGGCCCGGCGGAAGAAGCCAAGAGACCCAGTACTTC. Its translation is CASSVGPGGRSQETQYF.

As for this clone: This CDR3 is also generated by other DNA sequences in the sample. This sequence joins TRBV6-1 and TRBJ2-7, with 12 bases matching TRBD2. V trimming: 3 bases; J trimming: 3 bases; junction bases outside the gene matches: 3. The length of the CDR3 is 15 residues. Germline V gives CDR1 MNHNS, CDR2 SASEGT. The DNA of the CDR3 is TGTGCCAGCAGTGAGAAGACTAGCGGGAGCTACGAGCAGTACTTC. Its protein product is CASSEKTSGSYEQYF.

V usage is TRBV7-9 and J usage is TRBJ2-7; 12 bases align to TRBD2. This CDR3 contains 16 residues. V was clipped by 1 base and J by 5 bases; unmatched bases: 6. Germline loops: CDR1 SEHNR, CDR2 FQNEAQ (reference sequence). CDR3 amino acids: CASSLGLAGGYDEQYF. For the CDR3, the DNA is TGTGCCAGCAGCTTAGGGCTAGCGGGAGGGTACGACGAGCAGTACTTC. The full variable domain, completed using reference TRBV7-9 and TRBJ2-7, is DTGVSQNPRHKITKRGQNVTFRCDPISEHNRLYWYRQTLGQGPEFLTYFQNEAQLEKSRLLSDRFSAERPKGSFSTLEIQRTEQGDSAMYLCASSLGLAGGYDEQYFGPGTRLTVT.

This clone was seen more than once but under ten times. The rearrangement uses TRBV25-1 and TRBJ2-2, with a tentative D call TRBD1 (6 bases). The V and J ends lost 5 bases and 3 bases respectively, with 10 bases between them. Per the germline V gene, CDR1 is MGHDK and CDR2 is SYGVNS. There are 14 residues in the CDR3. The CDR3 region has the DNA TGTGCCAGCAGTCGGGACAAACACACCGGGGAGCTGTTTTTT. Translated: CASSRDKHTGELFF.

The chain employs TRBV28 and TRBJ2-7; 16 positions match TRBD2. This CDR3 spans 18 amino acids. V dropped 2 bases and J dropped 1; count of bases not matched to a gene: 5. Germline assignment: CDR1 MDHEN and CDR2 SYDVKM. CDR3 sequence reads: CASSLMGLAGGSSYEQYF. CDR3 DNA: TGTGCCAGCAGTTTAATGGGACTAGCGGGAGGGAGTTCCTACGAGCAGTACTTC.

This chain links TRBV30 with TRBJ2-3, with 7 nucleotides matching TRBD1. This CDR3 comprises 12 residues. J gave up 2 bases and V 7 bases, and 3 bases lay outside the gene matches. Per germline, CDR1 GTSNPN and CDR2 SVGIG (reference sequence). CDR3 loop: CALGQFTDTQYF. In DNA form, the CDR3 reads TGTGCCTTGGGACAGTTCACAGATACGCAGTATTTT.

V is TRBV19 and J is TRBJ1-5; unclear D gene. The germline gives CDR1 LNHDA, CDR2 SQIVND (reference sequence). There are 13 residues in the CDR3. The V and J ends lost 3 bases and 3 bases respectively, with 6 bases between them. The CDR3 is CASSIQVNQPQHF. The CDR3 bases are TGTGCCAGTAGTATCCAGGTCAATCAGCCCCAGCATTTT.

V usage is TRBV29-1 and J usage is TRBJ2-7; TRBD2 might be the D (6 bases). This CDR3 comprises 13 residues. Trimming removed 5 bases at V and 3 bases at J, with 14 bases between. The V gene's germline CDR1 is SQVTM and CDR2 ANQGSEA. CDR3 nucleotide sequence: TGCAGCGTTAGCGGGCCTCCCATCTACGAGCAGTACTTC. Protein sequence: CSVSGPPIYEQYF.

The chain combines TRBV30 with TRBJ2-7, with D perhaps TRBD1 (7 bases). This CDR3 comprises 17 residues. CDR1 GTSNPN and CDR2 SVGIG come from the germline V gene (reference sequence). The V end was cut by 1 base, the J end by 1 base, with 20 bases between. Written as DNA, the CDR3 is TGTGCCTGGAGTGAAGGCAGGGGGGCGGTGGGGTCCTACGAGCAGTACTTC. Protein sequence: CAWSEGRGAVGSYEQYF. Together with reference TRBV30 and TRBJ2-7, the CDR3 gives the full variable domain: SQTIHQWPATLVQPVGSPLSLECTVEGTSNPNLYWYRQAAGRGLQLLFYSVGIGQISSEVPQNLSASRPQDRQFILSSKKLLLSDSGFYLCAWSEGRGAVGSYEQYFGPGTRLTVT.

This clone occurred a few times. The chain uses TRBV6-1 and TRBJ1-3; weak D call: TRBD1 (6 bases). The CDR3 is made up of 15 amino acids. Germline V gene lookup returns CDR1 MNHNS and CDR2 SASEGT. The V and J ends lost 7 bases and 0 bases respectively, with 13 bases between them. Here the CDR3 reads CASIPGTLSGNTIYF. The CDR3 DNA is TGTGCCAGCATCCCCGGGACACTCTCTGGAAACACCATATATTTT.

The chain's CDR3 is CASSGRPTGAPNEKLFF. Here the CDR3 DNA reads TGTGCCAGCAGTGGTCGTCCTACAGGGGCGCCTAATGAAAAACTGTTTTTT. The genes are TRBV6-1 and TRBJ1-4, with 7 bases lining up with TRBD1. The CDR3 extends over 17 amino acids. In germline, CDR1 is MNHNS, CDR2 SASEGT. V lost 4 bases to trimming and J lost 3 bases; unmatched junction nucleotides: 11.

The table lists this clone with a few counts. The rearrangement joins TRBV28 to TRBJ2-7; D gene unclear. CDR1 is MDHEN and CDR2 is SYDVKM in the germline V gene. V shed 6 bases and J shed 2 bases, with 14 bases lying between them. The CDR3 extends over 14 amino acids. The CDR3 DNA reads TGTGCCAGCAGATATACCCGAAGCCCCTACGAGCAGTACTTC. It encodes CASRYTRSPYEQYF.

This CDR3 reads CASSRGANNYGYTF. The DNA of the CDR3 is TGTGCCAGCAGCCGGGGTGCGAACAACTATGGCTACACCTTC. V is TRBV5-8 and J is TRBJ1-2, with unresolved D. The CDR3 is made up of 14 amino acids. Trimming pared 4 bases from V and 2 bases from J, leaving 12 bases between. Germline V gene lookup returns CDR1 SGHTS and CDR2 YDEGEE.

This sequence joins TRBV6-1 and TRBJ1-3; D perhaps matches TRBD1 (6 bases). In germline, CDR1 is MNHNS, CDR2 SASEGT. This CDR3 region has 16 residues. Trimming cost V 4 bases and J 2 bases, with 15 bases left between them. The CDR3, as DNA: TGTGCCAGCAGTGCCCAGGGGATTACGCCTGGAAACACCATATATTTT. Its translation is CASSAQGITPGNTIYF.

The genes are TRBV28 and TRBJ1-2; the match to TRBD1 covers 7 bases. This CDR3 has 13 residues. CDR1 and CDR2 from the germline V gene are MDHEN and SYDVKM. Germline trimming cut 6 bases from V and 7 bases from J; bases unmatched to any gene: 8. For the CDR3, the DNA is TGTGCCAGCAGGAGGGGGCGCGTGGGTGGCTACACCTTC. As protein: CASRRGRVGGYTF.

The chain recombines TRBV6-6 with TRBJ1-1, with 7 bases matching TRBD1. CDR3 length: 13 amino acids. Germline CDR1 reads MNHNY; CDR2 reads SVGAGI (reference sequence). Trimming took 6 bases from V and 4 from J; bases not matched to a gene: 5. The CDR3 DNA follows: TGTGCCAGCAGGAGGACAGGCTCCACTGAAGCTTTCTTT. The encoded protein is CASRRTGSTEAFF.

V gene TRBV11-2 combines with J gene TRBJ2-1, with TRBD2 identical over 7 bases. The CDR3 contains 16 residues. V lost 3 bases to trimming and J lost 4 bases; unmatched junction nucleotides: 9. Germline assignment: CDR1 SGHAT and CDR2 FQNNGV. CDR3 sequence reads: CASSLGGFGFYNEQFF. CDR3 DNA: TGTGCCAGCAGCTTGGGAGGGTTTGGGTTTTACAATGAGCAGTTCTTC.

CDR3: CASSSGWDEQFF. Written as DNA, the CDR3 is TGTGCCAGCAGTTCGGGATGGGATGAGCAGTTCTTC. This chain joins TRBV6-5 and TRBJ2-1; the D gene is possibly TRBD2 (5 bases). The germline V and J ends were trimmed by 4 bases and 8 bases, with 9 bases remaining between them. The germline gives CDR1 MNHEY, CDR2 SVGAGI. The CDR3 runs 12 residues.

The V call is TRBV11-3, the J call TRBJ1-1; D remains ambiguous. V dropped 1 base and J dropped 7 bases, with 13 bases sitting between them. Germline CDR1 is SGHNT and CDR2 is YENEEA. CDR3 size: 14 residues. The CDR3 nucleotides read TGTGCCAGCAGCTTAGGATCGGTTCCCAATGAAGCTTTCTTT. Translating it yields CASSLGSVPNEAFF.

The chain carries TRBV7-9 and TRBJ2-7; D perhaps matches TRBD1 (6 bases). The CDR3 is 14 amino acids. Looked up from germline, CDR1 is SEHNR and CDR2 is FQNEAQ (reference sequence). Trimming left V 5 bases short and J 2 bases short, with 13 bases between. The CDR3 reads CASSGRDTAYEQYF. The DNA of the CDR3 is TGTGCCAGCAGCGGACGGGACACTGCCTACGAGCAGTACTTC.

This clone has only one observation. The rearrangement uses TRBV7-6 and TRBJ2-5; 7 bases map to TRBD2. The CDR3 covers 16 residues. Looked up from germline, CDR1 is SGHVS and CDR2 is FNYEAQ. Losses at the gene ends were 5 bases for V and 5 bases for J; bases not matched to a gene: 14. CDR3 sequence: CASSPAAGEMEETQYF. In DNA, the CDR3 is TGTGCCAGCAGCCCCGCCGCGGGGGAGATGGAGGAGACCCAGTACTTC.